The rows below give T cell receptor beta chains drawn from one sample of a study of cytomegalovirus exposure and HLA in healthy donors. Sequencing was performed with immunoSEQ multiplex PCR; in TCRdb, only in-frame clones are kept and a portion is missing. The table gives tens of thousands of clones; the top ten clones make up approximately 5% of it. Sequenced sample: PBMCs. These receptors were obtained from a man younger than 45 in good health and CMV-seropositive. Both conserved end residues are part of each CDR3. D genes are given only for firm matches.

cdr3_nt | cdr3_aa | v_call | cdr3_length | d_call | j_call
TGTGCCAGCAGCTTGGAGACAGTTCTTGATACTGAAGCTTTCTTT | CASSLETVLDTEAFF | TRBV5-6 | 15 | NA | TRBJ1-1
TGTGCCAGCAGCGAGTCCCCACAGGGATACACTGAAGCTTTCTTT | CASSESPQGYTEAFF | TRBV9 | 15 | NA | TRBJ1-1
TGTGCCAGCAGTTACTCGATGCGGGATCGTGGGCAGTTCTTC | CASSYSMRDRGQFF | TRBV6-5 | 14 | NA | TRBJ2-1
TGTGCCAGCAGCTTAGAGGAGTGGGCTGAAGCTTTCTTT | CASSLEEWAEAFF | TRBV7-9 | 13 | NA | TRBJ1-1
TGCGCCAGCAGCTTGGGCAGCGGGGGGGCCGGAGAGACCCAGTACTTC | CASSLGSGGAGETQYF | TRBV5-1 | 16 | TRBD2 | TRBJ2-5
TGTGCCAGCAGCCTACAGGGTTTTTACACTGAAGCTTTCTTT | CASSLQGFYTEAFF | TRBV14 | 14 | NA | TRBJ1-1
TGTGCCAGCATCCCCGGACAGGTGAACACTGAAGCTTTCTTT | CASIPGQVNTEAFF | TRBV28 | 14 | TRBD1 | TRBJ1-1
TGTGCCAGCAGCGCAGGGGAGGGGAGACTAGCGGGAGTTTTGTCCTACAATGAGCAGTTCTTC | CASSAGEGRLAGVLSYNEQFF | TRBV9 | 21 | TRBD2 | TRBJ2-1
TGTGCCAGTAGCGGGGACAGGGCGAAGACCTACGAGCAGTACTTC | CASSGDRAKTYEQYF | TRBV19 | 15 | TRBD1 | TRBJ2-7
TGTGCCTGGAGTGAGACGGCGGGTGGTTTTCAGCCCCAGCATTTT | CAWSETAGGFQPQHF | TRBV30 | 15 | NA | TRBJ1-5
TGCAGCGCCCTAACTAGCGGCTCCGACAATGAGCAGTTCTTC | CSALTSGSDNEQFF | TRBV29-1 | 14 | TRBD2 | TRBJ2-1
TGTGCCAGCAGCTTCGCGGAGGGCTACACCTTC | CASSFAEGYTF | TRBV5-6 | 11 | NA | TRBJ1-2
TGTGCCAGCAGCTTGGGAGAATTCGGACAGGCTGAAGCTTTCTTT | CASSLGEFGQAEAFF | TRBV7-8 | 15 | TRBD1 | TRBJ1-1
TGTGCCAGCTCGCCAGACATCCAAGAGACCCAGTACTTC | CASSPDIQETQYF | TRBV18 | 13 | NA | TRBJ2-5
TGCGCCAGCAGCGACGAGGACAGATTGAACACTGAAGCTTTCTTT | CASSDEDRLNTEAFF | TRBV5-1 | 15 | NA | TRBJ1-1
TGTGCCAGCAGCCAAAGGGGCACCTACGAGCAGTACTTC | CASSQRGTYEQYF | TRBV5-6 | 13 | NA | TRBJ2-7
TGTGCCAGCAGCTTGGGGACTAGCGGAGCCTACAATGAGCAGTTCTTC | CASSLGTSGAYNEQFF | TRBV11-3 | 16 | TRBD2 | TRBJ2-1
TGTGCCAGCAGTGCACAGGGAACAGATACGCAGTATTTT | CASSAQGTDTQYF | TRBV2 | 13 | NA | TRBJ2-3
TGTGCCAGCAGCTGGGACAGGCGAGTCCTCAATGAGCAGTTCTTC | CASSWDRRVLNEQFF | TRBV7-9 | 15 | TRBD1 | TRBJ2-1
TGTGCCAGCAGTCCCCAACAGGATTTCTCTGGAAACACCATATATTTT | CASSPQQDFSGNTIYF | TRBV6-6 | 16 | NA | TRBJ1-3
TGTGCCAGCAGCTCGGACAGGGCGAACTACGAGCAGTACTTC | CASSSDRANYEQYF | TRBV7-9 | 14 | TRBD1 | TRBJ2-7
TGTGCCAGCAGCCGGACAGGGGATAACTATGGCTACACCTTC | CASSRTGDNYGYTF | TRBV5-6 | 14 | TRBD1 | TRBJ1-2
TGTGCCGGCACTAGCGGGGGGTCATCCTACAATGAGCAGTTCTTC | CAGTSGGSSYNEQFF | TRBV30 | 15 | TRBD2 | TRBJ2-1
TGTGCCAGCAGTAAACTAAGAGCGAACACTGAAGCTTTCTTT | CASSKLRANTEAFF | TRBV27 | 14 | NA | TRBJ1-1
TGTGCCAGTAGTATGGGACTGAAGGGACATGGCTACACCTTC | CASSMGLKGHGYTF | TRBV19 | 14 | NA | TRBJ1-2
TGCGCCAGCACTGCGAAACTAGGAGTTGCAGAGACCCAGTACTTC | CASTAKLGVAETQYF | TRBV5-1 | 15 | NA | TRBJ2-5
TGTGCCAGTAGTAAGAAGACAGGAGGACTAGCGGGTAGCTCCTATGAGCAGTACTTC | CASSKKTGGLAGSSYEQYF | TRBV19 | 19 | TRBD2 | TRBJ2-7
TGTGCCAGCAGCTTGGGGGGACTAGCGGGAGGGCAAGGGGAGACCCAGTACTTC | CASSLGGLAGGQGETQYF | TRBV5-4 | 18 | TRBD2 | TRBJ2-5
TGTGCCAGCAGCCTGGAGAACTATGGCTACACCTTC | CASSLENYGYTF | TRBV4-2 | 12 | NA | TRBJ1-2
TGCGCCAGCAGCCAACCCGGGACAGGGGGGGACACTGAAGCTTTCTTT | CASSQPGTGGDTEAFF | TRBV4-1 | 16 | TRBD1 | TRBJ1-1
TGCGCCAGCAGCCAAGAATCTGAGGGCTCTGGGGCCAACGTCCTGACTTTC | CASSQESEGSGANVLTF | TRBV4-1 | 17 | NA | TRBJ2-6
TGTGCCAGCAGTACAGGAGTCACTGAAGCTTTCTTT | CASSTGVTEAFF | TRBV6-5 | 12 | NA | TRBJ1-1
TGTGCCAGTAGTATTGGCAGGGGGGACACTGAAGCTTTCTTT | CASSIGRGDTEAFF | TRBV19 | 14 | TRBD1 | TRBJ1-1
TGTGCCAGCAGCCCCGGAGACGGGAGGGGTTTCTTT | CASSPGDGRGFF | TRBV7-8 | 12 | NA | TRBJ1-1
TGCAGCGTTGACAAGCACTACACCTTC | CSVDKHYTF | TRBV29-1 | 9 | NA | TRBJ1-2
TGTGCCATCAGTGGGAGAGGAGGGGCCGATGAGCAGTTCTTC | CAISGRGGADEQFF | TRBV10-3 | 14 | NA | TRBJ2-1
TGCAGCGTTGAAGTAGGGGGCACAGATACGCAGTATTTT | CSVEVGGTDTQYF | TRBV29-1 | 13 | NA | TRBJ2-3
TGTGCCAGCAGCAGTGAGTATCGAGCCACTGAAGCTTTCTTT | CASSSEYRATEAFF | TRBV7-9 | 14 | NA | TRBJ1-1
TGCGCCAGCAGCCAAGTCTACCCCGAGGACACCGGGGAGCTGTTTTTT | CASSQVYPEDTGELFF | TRBV4-1 | 16 | NA | TRBJ2-2
TGTGCCATCAGTGGGGGGACAGGGGGTAGCTCCTACAATGAGCAGTTCTTC | CAISGGTGGSSYNEQFF | TRBV10-3 | 17 | TRBD1 | TRBJ2-1
TGTGCCAGCAGTTACTCGGGTGGGGGCCCTACCTACGAGCAGTACTTC | CASSYSGGGPTYEQYF | TRBV6-5 | 16 | NA | TRBJ2-7
TGTGCCTGGAGTGTTGACACGTCCGAGACCCAGTACTTC | CAWSVDTSETQYF | TRBV30 | 13 | NA | TRBJ2-5
TGCGCCAGCAGCTTGGCCCCTGACAGGGCTAGTACTGAAGCTTTCTTT | CASSLAPDRASTEAFF | TRBV5-1 | 16 | TRBD1 | TRBJ1-1
TGCGCCAGCAGCTTGGCCACAGGGCTTGGCAATGAGCAGTTCTTC | CASSLATGLGNEQFF | TRBV5-1 | 15 | NA | TRBJ2-1
TGTGCCAGCTCAAGGGACACAAGGGGACAAGAGACCCAGTACTTC | CASSRDTRGQETQYF | TRBV18 | 15 | NA | TRBJ2-5
TGTGCCAGCTCACCACTTCAGGGGTGGTCTGGGGCCAACGTCCTGACTTTC | CASSPLQGWSGANVLTF | TRBV18 | 17 | NA | TRBJ2-6
TGTGCCAGTAGGGGCGACAGTAATACCGCCTACGAGCAGTACTTC | CASRGDSNTAYEQYF | TRBV19 | 15 | NA | TRBJ2-7
TGTGCCAGCAGCTCCCCAGGCTACGAGCAGTACTTC | CASSSPGYEQYF | TRBV5-4 | 12 | NA | TRBJ2-7
TGTGCCAGCAGCTTAGGAGACTACCCCTACAATGAGCAGTTCTTC | CASSLGDYPYNEQFF | TRBV11-2 | 15 | NA | TRBJ2-1
TGTGCCAGCAGCTTGGGGTACAGGGCCCCCGAAAAACTGTTTTTT | CASSLGYRAPEKLFF | TRBV5-8 | 15 | NA | TRBJ1-4
TGTGCCAGCAGCCAAGCTGGACCGCAGGGCCAGTTCTTC | CASSQAGPQGQFF | TRBV14 | 13 | NA | TRBJ2-1
TGTGCCAGCAGTAGACAGTTCAATCAGCCCCAGCATTTT | CASSRQFNQPQHF | TRBV6-1 | 13 | NA | TRBJ1-5
TGTGCCAGCAGCTTAGTGCGGGGGGAGACCCAGTACTTC | CASSLVRGETQYF | TRBV7-9 | 13 | TRBD2 | TRBJ2-5
TGTGCCAGTAGTATGGCGGGGGGGTCGAACAGTGAGCAGTTCTTC | CASSMAGGSNSEQFF | TRBV19 | 15 | TRBD2 | TRBJ2-1
TGTGCCTGGAGTATGACAGACGTTCAGCCCCAGCATTTT | CAWSMTDVQPQHF | TRBV30 | 13 | NA | TRBJ1-5
TGTGCCTGGAGTCCGGGTCTTTCTGGAAACACCATATATTTT | CAWSPGLSGNTIYF | TRBV30 | 14 | NA | TRBJ1-3
TGTGCCAGTAGTAGTCCGACAGGGGCTGGGTTGAATGAGCAGTTCTTC | CASSSPTGAGLNEQFF | TRBV19 | 16 | TRBD1 | TRBJ2-1
TGTGCCATCAGGGGACAGGGGGAAAACAATGAGCAGTTCTTC | CAIRGQGENNEQFF | TRBV10-3 | 14 | TRBD1 | TRBJ2-1
TGTGCCAGCAGCTTAGTGGCTAGCGGCCTTTTCGGGGATACGCAGTATTTT | CASSLVASGLFGDTQYF | TRBV7-2 | 17 | TRBD2 | TRBJ2-3